This TCR beta chain is drawn from a study of T-cell memory formation after mild COVID-19. On the study more broadly: Clustering of TCRs was largely donor specific. The study, taken as a whole, reports: Mainly in CM and EM were contracting CD4+ clones; CD8+ were in EMRA. A subset of responding clones appeared in pre-infection memory, suggesting cross-reactive memory joined.

Note on this clonotype: Its cognate antigen is unknown.

The germline V gene has CDR1 WSHSY and CDR2 SAAADI. Trimming left V 5 bases short and J 11 bases short, with 24 bases between. The CDR3 is 15 amino acids. TCRdb redid the calling of the 5' RACE reads with MiXCR, one entry per CDR3 protein. The sample lists around 530,000 distinct CDR3 sequences, about 22% occurring once. The TCR sequence derives from an adult woman who had mild COVID-19 (a few samples of this study predate the infection). Cell type and time point are not known. The rearrangement uses TRBV10-2 and TRBJ1-1, with D perhaps matching TRBD1 (6 bases). The specimen sequenced was PBMCs or a T cell subset sorted from them (not recorded which). The CDR3 loop is CASSQGTSLSAPAFF. Written as DNA, the CDR3 is TGCGCCAGCAGTCAAGGGACATCCTTGTCGGCACCGGCTTTCTTT.